A single sample is the source of the 9 T cell receptor beta chains below, sequenced in a study of Ad26.COV2.S vaccination and SARS-CoV-2 variants. Libraries were prepared by immunoSEQ multiplex PCR; TCRdb keeps only in-frame clonotypes and omits some of them. The top ten hold over 1.5% of the sample, which has some 460,000 clones, roughly nine tenths seen once. Treatment indicated: 15 to 20 received Ad26.COV2.S at low or high dose, single or two shots; about 5 received placebo; per-sample allocation not given. Samples were taken on day 63 after the first vaccine or placebo injection. Sequences were derived from peripheral blood, sampled in a trial of Ad26.COV2.S vaccine versus placebo. The receptors shown here come from a person aged 18 to 59 who received the Ad26.COV2.S COVID-19 vaccine or a placebo.

The V and J genes are TRBV2 and TRBJ2-5, with 9 nucleotides matching TRBD2. The CDR3 has 15 residues. The germline CDR1 and CDR2 sequences are SNHLY and FYNNEI. V trimming: 6 bases; J trimming: 1 base; junction bases outside the gene matches: 6. The CDR3 spells CASSALLAGQETQYF. CDR3 sequence (DNA): TGTGCCAGCAGCGCATTACTAGCGGGCCAAGAGACCCAGTACTTC.

This chain uses TRBV11-3 with TRBJ2-2; D not certain. Trimming removed 5 bases from V and 0 bases from J, with 7 bases in between. Germline V gene data show CDR1 as SGHNT and CDR2 as YENEEA. This CDR3 has 14 amino acids. CDR3 coding DNA: TGTGCCAGCAGCAAGCTCTCGAACACCGGGGAGCTGTTTTTT. It encodes CASSKLSNTGELFF.

The chain combines TRBV4-1 with TRBJ2-7; 12 nucleotides line up with TRBD2. V shed 3 bases, J shed 4 bases, and the junction held 13 bases outside the gene matches. CDR3 length: 18 amino acids. CDR1 is MGHRA, CDR2 YSYEKL, per germline. DNA for the CDR3: TGCGCCAGCAGCCAGCGGGCTAGCGGGAGGGCTGGGGCTTACGAGCAGTACTTC. Residues: CASSQRASGRAGAYEQYF.

The V and J genes are TRBV6-1 and TRBJ1-1, with TRBD1 identical over 9 bases. This CDR3 has 15 amino acids. Germline V lookup: CDR1 MNHNS, CDR2 SASEGT. The trim removed 1 base at V and 3 bases at J, leaving 3 bases unmatched. DNA of the CDR3: TGTGCCAGCAGTGAAGTGGGACAGGGTCACACTGAAGCTTTCTTT. This gives the protein CASSEVGQGHTEAFF.

This chain uses TRBV7-6 with TRBJ2-7, with 7 positions matching TRBD2. The CDR3 has 15 residues. The V segment lost 1 base and the J segment 5 bases; nucleotides outside the gene matches: 8. Germline assignment: CDR1 SGHVS and CDR2 FNYEAQ. CDR3 in amino acids: CASSLGDYRSNEQYF. In DNA form, the CDR3 reads TGTGCCAGCAGCTTAGGGGACTACCGGTCCAACGAGCAGTACTTC.

V and J are TRBV2 and TRBJ1-5; D might be TRBD1 (5 bases). This CDR3 has 14 residues. Germline CDR1 and CDR2: SNHLY and FYNNEI. The V end was cut by 6 bases, the J end by 7 bases, with 16 bases between. CDR3 region: CASSSQGPGQPQHF. The CDR3 DNA reads TGTGCCAGCAGCTCCCAGGGTCCGGGCCAGCCCCAGCATTTT. The full variable domain, with the rest looked up from reference TRBV2 and TRBJ1-5, is EPEVTQTPSHQVTQMGQEVILRCVPISNHLYFYWYRQILGQKVEFLVSFYNNEISEKSEIFDDQFSVERPDGSNFTLKIRSTKLEDSAMYFCASSSQGPGQPQHFGDGTRLSIL.

V usage is TRBV7-8 and J usage is TRBJ1-1; TRBD1 matches 8 bases. Germline trimming cut 5 bases from V and 5 bases from J; bases unmatched to any gene: 4. Germline CDR1 and CDR2: SGHVS and FQNEAQ. This CDR3 is 13 amino acids long. The CDR3 DNA sequence: TGTGCCAGCAGCGCGGACAGGGTAACTGAAGCTTTCTTT. This sequence encodes CASSADRVTEAFF.

This chain connects TRBV6-2 or TRBV6-3 to TRBJ2-7; 8 bases are a match to TRBD1. Trimming cost V 5 bases and J 4 bases; bases outside gene matches: 7. Germline lookup yields CDR1 MNHEY and CDR2 SVGEGT. This CDR3 region has 14 residues. The CDR3 reads CASSPGQGRYEQYF. DNA for the CDR3: TGTGCCAGCAGTCCCGGACAGGGACGGTACGAGCAGTACTTC.

The genes are TRBV12-3 or TRBV12-4 and TRBJ1-2, with 8 bases matching TRBD1. Trimming took 5 bases from V and 6 from J; bases not matched to a gene: 5. This CDR3 comprises 13 residues. CDR3 sequence reads: CASSLRQGNGYTF. Here the CDR3 DNA reads TGTGCCAGCAGTCTCCGACAGGGGAATGGCTACACCTTC.